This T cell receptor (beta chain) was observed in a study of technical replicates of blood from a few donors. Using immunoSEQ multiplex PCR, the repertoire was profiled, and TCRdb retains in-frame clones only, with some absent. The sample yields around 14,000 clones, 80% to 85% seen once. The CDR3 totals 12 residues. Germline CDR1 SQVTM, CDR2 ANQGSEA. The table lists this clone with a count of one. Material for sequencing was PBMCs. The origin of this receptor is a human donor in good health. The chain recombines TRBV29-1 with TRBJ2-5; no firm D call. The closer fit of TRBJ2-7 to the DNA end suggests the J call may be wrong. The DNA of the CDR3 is TGCAGCGTGACGACAATCTCCTACGAGCAGTACTTC. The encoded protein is CSVTTISYEQYF.